Listed below are T cell receptor beta chains from one sample, sequenced in a study of cytomegalovirus exposure and HLA in healthy donors. Clones were sequenced by immunoSEQ multiplex PCR, and TCRdb holds only the in-frame ones, with some missing. The sample yields about 110,000 clones, 80% seen once. The specimen sequenced was PBMCs. The receptor set was obtained from a man younger than 40 in good health and CMV-seropositive. Both conserved end residues are part of each CDR3. The D gene is left open where the match is weak. Some rows mark clone size as missing; the rest say once, few, many or name a class of expanded clone.

TRBJ2-3	once	TRBV30	NA	CAWSFGGIGTDTQYF	TGTGCCTGGAGCTTTGGGGGCATCGGCACAGATACGCAGTATTTT
TRBJ1-2	NA	TRBV29-1	TRBD1	CSVEDRGRGTFYGYTF	TGCAGCGTTGAAGACAGGGGGCGCGGTACGTTCTATGGCTACACCTTC
TRBJ2-2	NA	TRBV19	TRBD2	CASSIAGGRTGELFF	TGTGCCAGTAGTATTGCGGGAGGCCGGACCGGGGAGCTGTTTTTT
TRBJ1-3	once	TRBV19	NA	CASSISQDLNTIYF	TGTGCCAGTAGTATATCGCAGGATTTAAACACCATATATTTT
TRBJ1-5	once	TRBV27	NA	CASKRRGDQPQHF	TGTGCCAGCAAAAGGAGGGGAGATCAGCCCCAGCATTTT
TRBJ2-7	NA	TRBV6-5	TRBD1	CASSPLTGAYEQYF	TGTGCCAGCAGTCCGTTGACAGGGGCCTACGAGCAGTACTTC
TRBJ1-5	NA	TRBV10-3	NA	CATMSAGGIINQPQHF	TGTGCCACGATGTCGGCGGGCGGGATTATCAATCAGCCCCAGCATTTT
TRBJ2-3	NA	TRBV5-1	NA	CASSLEADTDTQYF	TGCGCCAGCAGCTTGGAGGCGGACACAGATACGCAGTATTTT
TRBJ2-5	NA	TRBV9	NA	CASSVGQSETQYF	TGTGCCAGCAGCGTAGGACAGTCAGAGACCCAGTACTTC
TRBJ2-7	NA	TRBV30	TRBD2	CAWSSGGYEQYF	TGTGCCTGGAGTAGCGGGGGGTACGAGCAGTACTTC
TRBJ2-2	NA	TRBV7-7	TRBD1	CASSSTGHGELFF	TGTGCTAGCAGCTCGACAGGGCACGGGGAGCTGTTTTTT
TRBJ1-5	NA	TRBV2	NA	CASGQFSNQPQHF	TGTGCCAGCGGACAGTTTAGCAATCAGCCCCAGCATTTT